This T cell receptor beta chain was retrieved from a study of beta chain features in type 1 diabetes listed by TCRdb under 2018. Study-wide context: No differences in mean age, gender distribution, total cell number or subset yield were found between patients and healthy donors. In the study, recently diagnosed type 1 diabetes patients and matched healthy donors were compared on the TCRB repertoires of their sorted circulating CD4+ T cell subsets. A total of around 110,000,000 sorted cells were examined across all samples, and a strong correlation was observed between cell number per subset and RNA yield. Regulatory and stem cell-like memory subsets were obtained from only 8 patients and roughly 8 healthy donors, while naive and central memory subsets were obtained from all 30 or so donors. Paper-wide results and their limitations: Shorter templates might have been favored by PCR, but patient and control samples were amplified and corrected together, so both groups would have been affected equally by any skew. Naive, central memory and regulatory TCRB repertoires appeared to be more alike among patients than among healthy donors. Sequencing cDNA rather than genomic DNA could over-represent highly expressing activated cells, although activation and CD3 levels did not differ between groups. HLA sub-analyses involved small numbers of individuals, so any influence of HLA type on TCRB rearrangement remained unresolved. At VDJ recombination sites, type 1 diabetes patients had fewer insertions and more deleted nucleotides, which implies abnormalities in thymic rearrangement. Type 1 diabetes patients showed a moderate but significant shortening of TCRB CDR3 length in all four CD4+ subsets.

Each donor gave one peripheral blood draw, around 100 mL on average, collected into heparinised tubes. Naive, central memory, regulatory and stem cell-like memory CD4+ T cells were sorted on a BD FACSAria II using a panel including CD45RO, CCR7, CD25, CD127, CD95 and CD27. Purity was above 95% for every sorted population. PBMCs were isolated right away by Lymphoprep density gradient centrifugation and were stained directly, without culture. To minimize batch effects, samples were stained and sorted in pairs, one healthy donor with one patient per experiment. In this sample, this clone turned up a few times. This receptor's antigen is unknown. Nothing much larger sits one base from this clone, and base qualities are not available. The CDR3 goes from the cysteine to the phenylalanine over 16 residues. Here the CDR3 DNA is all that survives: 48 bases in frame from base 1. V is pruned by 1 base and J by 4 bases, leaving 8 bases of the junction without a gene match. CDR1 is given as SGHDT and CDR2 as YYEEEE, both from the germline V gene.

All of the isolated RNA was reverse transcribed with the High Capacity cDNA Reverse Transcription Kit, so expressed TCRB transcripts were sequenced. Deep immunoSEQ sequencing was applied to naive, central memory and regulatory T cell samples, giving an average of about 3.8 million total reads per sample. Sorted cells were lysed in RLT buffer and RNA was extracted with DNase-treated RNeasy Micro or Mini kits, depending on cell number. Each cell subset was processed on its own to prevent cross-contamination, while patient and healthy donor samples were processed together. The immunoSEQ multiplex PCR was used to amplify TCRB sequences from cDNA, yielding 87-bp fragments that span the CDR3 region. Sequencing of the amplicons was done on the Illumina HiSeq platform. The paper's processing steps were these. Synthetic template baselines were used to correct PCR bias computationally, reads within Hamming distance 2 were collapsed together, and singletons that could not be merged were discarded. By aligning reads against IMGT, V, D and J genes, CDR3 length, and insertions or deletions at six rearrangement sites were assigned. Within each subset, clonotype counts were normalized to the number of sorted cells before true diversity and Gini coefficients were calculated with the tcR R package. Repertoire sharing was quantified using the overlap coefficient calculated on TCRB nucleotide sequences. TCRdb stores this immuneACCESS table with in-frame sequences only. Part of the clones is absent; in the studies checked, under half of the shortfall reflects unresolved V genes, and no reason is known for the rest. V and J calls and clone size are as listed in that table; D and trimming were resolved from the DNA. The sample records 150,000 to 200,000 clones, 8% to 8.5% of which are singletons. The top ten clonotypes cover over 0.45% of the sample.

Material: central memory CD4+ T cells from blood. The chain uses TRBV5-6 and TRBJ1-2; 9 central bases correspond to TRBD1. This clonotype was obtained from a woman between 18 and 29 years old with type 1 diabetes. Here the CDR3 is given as CASSLRTGTGIYGYTF. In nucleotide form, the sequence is TGTGCCAGCAGCTTGAGGACCGGGACAGGGATCTATGGCTACACCTTC. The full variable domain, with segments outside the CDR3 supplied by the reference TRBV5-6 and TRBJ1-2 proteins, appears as DAGVTQSPTHLIKTRGQQVTLRCSPKSGHDTVSWYQQALGQGPQFIFQYYEEEERQRGNFPDRFSGHQFPNYSSELNVNALLLGDSALYLCASSLRTGTGIYGYTFGSGTRLTVV.